These 10 T cell receptor beta chains were all obtained from the same sample, sequenced in a study of blood T cell repertoires in COVID-19. Clones were read by immunoSEQ multiplex PCR, and TCRdb kept only the in-frame ones, dropping some. The sample lists about 79,000 clones; around nine tenths were seen once. The sequenced sample consisted of peripheral blood. These receptors all come from a man aged 70 or older with active or convalescent COVID-19.

J is TRBJ1-5 and V is TRBV7-9, with D unclear. This CDR3 contains 14 residues. V was trimmed by 4 bases and J by 7 bases, leaving 14 bases between them. Germline-derived CDR1 and CDR2 are SEHNR and FQNEAQ (reference sequence). CDR3 amino acids: CASSSREGYQPQHF. The CDR3 DNA follows: TGTGCCAGCAGCTCTCGGGAGGGATACCAGCCCCAGCATTTT.

The chain is built from TRBV10-3 and TRBJ1-1; D is ambiguous. The CDR3 length is 14 residues. V lost 0 bases and J 1 base, leaving 6 bases between the germline ends. Germline CDR1 and CDR2: ENHRY and SYGVKD. Written as DNA, the CDR3 is TGTGCCATCAGTGAGTCGGGAGGGAACACTGAAGCTTTCTTT. Its translation: CAISESGGNTEAFF.

On this clone itself: The final CDR3 position lacks the conserved phenylalanine or tryptophan, pointing to a likely read error. The DNA is left out, because the CDR3 cannot be placed on it with certainty; the CDR3 is given as TCRdb lists it. V gene TRBV2 combines with J gene TRBJ1-4; the table gives TRBD1 as D, unverified against the DNA. Germline V gene data show CDR1 as SNHLY and CDR2 as FYNNEI. The CDR3 has 13 residues if both end residues are counted. The CDR3 sequence: CASSEALKTRLGL.

The chain recombines TRBV29-1 with TRBJ2-3, with D possibly TRBD1 on 5 matching bases. There are 12 residues in the CDR3. With 4 bases removed from V and 6 bases from J, the gap between germline ends came to 11 bases. Germline values: CDR1 SQVTM, CDR2 ANQGSEA. CDR3 residues: CSVGTIWDTQYF. The CDR3 nucleotides are TGCAGCGTTGGGACAATATGGGATACGCAGTATTTT.

J is TRBJ2-7 and V is TRBV9, with 10 bases aligning to TRBD1. Germline V gene sequence: CDR1 SGDLS, CDR2 YYNGEE. This CDR3 is built from 14 residues. V gave up 0 bases and J gave up 6 bases; unmatched junction bases: 3. As DNA, the CDR3 is TGTGCCAGCAGCGTAGACTGGACAGGGGGCGAGCAGTACTTC. Protein sequence: CASSVDWTGGEQYF.

This chain connects TRBV11-1 to TRBJ2-7; tentative D call: TRBD1 (5 bases). In germline, CDR1 is SGHAT, CDR2 FQDESV (reference sequence). V lost 1 base and J lost 3, with 16 bases in between. The CDR3 is 16 amino acids. CDR3 in DNA: TGTGCCAGCAGCTTAGACTCAGGGTATATCGGCTACGAGCAGTACTTC. Residues: CASSLDSGYIGYEQYF.

This sequence joins TRBV27 and TRBJ2-1; TRBD1 is a possible D gene (7 bases). The CDR3 extends over 17 amino acids. Germline assignment: CDR1 MNHEY and CDR2 SMNVEV (reference sequence). V was shortened by 7 bases and J by 4 bases, with 23 bases between the two germline ends. The CDR3 protein is CASNQDFRGVGYNEQFF. The CDR3 DNA follows: TGTGCCAGCAACCAGGACTTCAGGGGGGTGGGGTACAATGAGCAGTTCTTC.

This chain connects TRBV5-1 to TRBJ2-1, with a weak D call TRBD2 (5 bases). With 1 base removed from V and 1 base from J, the gap between germline ends came to 12 bases. Looked up from germline, CDR1 is SGHRS and CDR2 is YFSETQ. CDR3 length equals 16 residues. CDR3 amino acids: CASSLSPGTSYNEQFF. The CDR3 region has the DNA TGCGCCAGCAGCTTGAGTCCGGGAACATCCTACAATGAGCAGTTCTTC.

The gene calls are TRBV7-6 and TRBJ1-1; D uncertain. Per germline, CDR1 SGHVS and CDR2 FNYEAQ. The CDR3 spans 13 residues. Trimming pared 6 bases from V and 5 bases from J, leaving 13 bases between. This CDR3 is CASRPPGGTEAFF. The CDR3 DNA reads TGTGCCAGCAGGCCCCCAGGTGGAACTGAAGCTTTCTTT.

This clone is a singleton in its sample. V usage is TRBV24-1 and J usage is TRBJ2-1; possible D gene TRBD1, 6 bases. The V end lost 5 bases, the J end lost 2 bases, and 9 bases lay between the germline ends. The CDR3 length is 14 residues. Germline V gene lookup returns CDR1 KGHDR and CDR2 SFDVKD. The CDR3 coding sequence is TGTGCCACCAGTGGGGCAGGGGCCTACAATGAGCAGTTCTTC. Translation: CATSGAGAYNEQFF.